Below, 25 T cell receptor beta chains from the same sample are listed, as sequenced in a study of identical twins. TCRdb redid the calling of the 5' RACE reads with MiXCR, one entry per CDR3 protein. The sample shows fewer than 650,000 distinct CDR3 sequences, roughly 7.2% of them seen only once. These same data were also listed under a study on yellow fever vaccine responses in identical twins.

Sequencing was performed on PBMCs. Receptors originate from a woman aged 18-29 years in good health.

V usage is TRBV4-1 and J usage is TRBJ2-5, with 8 bases aligning to TRBD1. Germline trimming cut 2 bases from V and 1 base from J; bases unmatched to any gene: 3. Germline CDR1 MGHRA, CDR2 YSYEKL. This CDR3 comprises 15 residues. The DNA of the CDR3 is TGCGCCAGCAGCCAAACCGGACAGGGCCAAGAGACCCAGTACTTC. This gives the protein CASSQTGQGQETQYF.

This clonotype showed up many times. The chain recombines TRBV20-1 with TRBJ2-3; 12 bases agree with TRBD2. This CDR3 comprises 17 residues. Germline values: CDR1 DFQATT, CDR2 SNEGSKA (reference sequence). V trimming: 1 base; J trimming: 6 bases; junction bases outside the gene matches: 11. CDR3 protein: CSARGNPSGGAGDTQYF. The CDR3 nucleotides read TGCAGTGCTAGAGGAAACCCTAGCGGGGGGGCAGGGGATACGCAGTATTTT.

This clonotype was seen a few times. The J gene is TRBJ2-1, the V gene TRBV2; no clear D. Trimming left V 8 bases short and J 9 bases short, with 20 bases between. The CDR3 has 14 amino acids. In germline, CDR1 is SNHLY, CDR2 FYNNEI. CDR3: CASSSERKFSEQFF. The CDR3, as DNA: TGTGCCAGCTCTTCTGAGCGAAAGTTTAGTGAGCAGTTCTTC.

This clonotype was detected many times. This chain uses TRBV29-1 with TRBJ2-5, with 7 bases that match TRBD2. V shed 7 bases and J 4 bases; nucleotides not matched to a gene: 9. Per the germline V gene, CDR1 is SQVTM and CDR2 is ANQGSEA. The CDR3 sequence is 13 residues long. CDR3 in DNA: TGCAGCGCTTTTGGACTAGTTCGAGAGACCCAGTACTTC. Translation gives CSAFGLVRETQYF.

The rearrangement uses TRBV28 and TRBJ2-3, with a weak D call TRBD1 (5 bases). Trimming cost V 6 bases and J 2 bases, with 18 bases left between them. There are 16 residues in the CDR3. The V gene's germline CDR1 is MDHEN and CDR2 SYDVKM. The CDR3 DNA follows: TGTGCCAGCAGAAAACCGCAGGGTCCAAACACAGATACGCAGTATTTT. The encoded protein is CASRKPQGPNTDTQYF.

V usage is TRBV7-9 and J usage is TRBJ1-2, with D tentatively TRBD1 (5 bases). Per the germline V gene, CDR1 is SEHNR and CDR2 is FQNEAQ (reference sequence). The CDR3 runs 13 residues. V was clipped by 3 bases and J by 13 bases, with 18 bases between them. DNA for the CDR3: TGTGCCAGCAGCTTTATAACGGACAATATGTGCACCTTC. As protein: CASSFITDNMCTF.

This clonotype occurred many times. The rearrangement uses TRBV29-1 and TRBJ1-1; a weak D match, TRBD1 (5 bases). This CDR3 is 13 amino acids long. Germline-derived CDR1 and CDR2 are SQVTM and ANQGSEA. The germline V and J ends were trimmed by 5 bases and 5 bases, with 15 bases remaining between them. The CDR3 DNA sequence: TGCAGCGTTCAGTGGGGGGAAAGGACTGAAGCTTTCTTT. It encodes CSVQWGERTEAFF.

The chain uses TRBV12-3 or TRBV12-4 and TRBJ2-5; 7 nucleotides match TRBD2. Unmatched junction bases numbered 11, after V lost 5 bases and J lost 2 bases. This CDR3 spans 16 amino acids. The CDR3 coding sequence is TGTGCCAGCAGTCCCCCCCTTCTAGCGGAGCAAGAGACCCAGTACTTC. It encodes CASSPPLLAEQETQYF.

This chain uses TRBV6-2 or TRBV6-3 with TRBJ2-2; D might be TRBD2 (5 bases). Per germline, CDR1 MNHEY and CDR2 SVGEGT. The germline V and J ends were trimmed by 0 bases and 1 base, with 21 bases remaining between them. The CDR3 runs 20 residues. The DNA for the CDR3 is TGTGCCAGCAGTTACTCGAAACGGGAAAGCCTCTTAAGGAACACCGGGGAGCTGTTTTTT. Amino acid sequence: CASSYSKRESLLRNTGELFF.

The chain uses TRBV12-3 or TRBV12-4 and TRBJ2-2, with 8 nucleotides matching TRBD1. The CDR3 has 15 amino acids. J was trimmed by 7 bases and V by 5 bases; bases with no gene match: 9. The CDR3 DNA reads TGTGCCAGCAGTCCTCGGACAGGGACGAGCGGGGAGCTGTTTTTT. This gives the protein CASSPRTGTSGELFF.

The gene calls are TRBV11-2 and TRBJ2-3; D uncertain. CDR3 length: 14 residues. Germline V gene data show CDR1 as SGHAT and CDR2 as FQNNGV. Trimming cost V 1 base and J 8 bases, with 13 bases left between them. As DNA, the CDR3 is TGTGCCAGCAGCTTAGTCGCGGCGGCCGGTACGCAGTATTTT. It specifies CASSLVAAAGTQYF.

This clonotype was picked up a small number of times. The chain carries TRBV5-1 and TRBJ2-5, with D possibly being TRBD1 (6 bases). Trimming stripped 4 bases from V and 5 bases from J, with 15 bases between. Germline CDR1 and CDR2: SGHRS and YFSETQ. This CDR3 has 14 residues. The CDR3 region has the DNA TGCGCCAGCAGCATGAGGGGGAAGTGGGAGACCCAGTACTTC. Amino acids: CASSMRGKWETQYF.

With respect to this clonotype: Germline is not matched at one junction end, which may reflect a read error. This rearrangement joins TRBV6-1 to TRBJ1-2; no clear D. This CDR3 has 10 amino acids. Germline V gene lookup returns CDR1 MNHNS and CDR2 SASEGT. CDR3 protein: CASSDFGSNF. DNA for the CDR3: TGTGCCAGCAGTGACTTTGGGAGCAACTTC.

This clonotype appeared a few times. V gene TRBV6-1 combines with J gene TRBJ2-1; D is perhaps TRBD2 (6 bases). The V end lost 4 bases, the J end lost 9 bases, and 13 bases lay between the germline ends. CDR1 is MNHNS and CDR2 is SASEGT in the germline V gene. The CDR3 has 13 residues. The CDR3 region is CASSVDHSGEQFF. The CDR3 DNA sequence: TGTGCCAGCAGTGTAGATCATAGCGGTGAGCAGTTCTTC.

This clonotype was observed a few times. This chain links TRBV20-1 with TRBJ2-3; 11 bases are a match to TRBD2. V was clipped by 0 bases and J by 0 bases; unmatched bases: 8. This CDR3 has 18 amino acids. Germline V CDR1 and CDR2: DFQATT, SNEGSKA (reference sequence). This CDR3 is CSARDRGLAATSTDTQYF. DNA of the CDR3: TGCAGTGCTAGAGATCGGGGACTAGCGGCTACTAGCACAGATACGCAGTATTTT.

The rearrangement links TRBV24-1 to TRBJ2-3, with TRBD2 matching over 9 bases. Trimming took 5 bases from V and 9 from J; bases not matched to a gene: 11. This CDR3 has 15 residues. Germline values: CDR1 KGHDR, CDR2 SFDVKD. CDR3 sequence (DNA): TGTGCCACCAGTGTAGACGGCGGGGGGGCTAGAACGCAGTATTTT. It encodes CATSVDGGGARTQYF.

The rearrangement joins TRBV27 to TRBJ2-5, with TRBD2 as a possible D gene (6 bases). This CDR3 comprises 17 residues. Looked up from germline, CDR1 is MNHEY and CDR2 is SMNVEV (reference sequence). The ends were cut back, 3 bases at V and 5 bases at J, with 22 bases in the middle. CDR3 bases: TGTGCCAGCAGTTTGTCCGGGACTCCAGCGCCGGAGGAGACCCAGTACTTC. Translation gives CASSLSGTPAPEETQYF.

The chain employs TRBV20-1 and TRBJ2-7, with 7 nucleotides matching TRBD2. The CDR3 sequence is 13 residues long. The J segment lost 3 bases and the V segment lost 3 bases, leaving 5 bases of the junction unmatched. Germline V gene data show CDR1 as DFQATT and CDR2 as SNEGSKA (reference sequence). The CDR3 protein is CSARSGEDYEQYV. The CDR3 DNA follows: TGCAGTGCTAGGAGCGGGGAGGACTACGAGCAGTACGTC.

In its sample, this clonotype was seen a few times. The V gene is TRBV5-1, the J gene TRBJ2-3; D perhaps matches TRBD1 (5 bases). This CDR3 is 16 amino acids long. Germline V CDR1 and CDR2: SGHRS, YFSETQ. With 4 bases removed from V and 3 bases from J, the gap between germline ends came to 18 bases. CDR3 sequence: CASSRTDSFNTDTQYF. The CDR3 DNA sequence: TGCGCCAGCAGCCGAACCGACAGTTTTAATACAGATACGCAGTATTTT.

The rearrangement links TRBV28 to TRBJ2-7, with 7 bases aligning to TRBD1. Germline V gene lookup returns CDR1 MDHEN and CDR2 SYDVKM. Unmatched junction bases numbered 4, after V lost 9 bases and J lost 5 bases. CDR3 length: 11 residues. The CDR3 spells CASRQGHEQYF. The CDR3 nucleotides are TGTGCCAGTAGACAGGGCCACGAGCAGTACTTC.

The chain is built from TRBV2 and TRBJ1-2; D perhaps matches TRBD1 (6 bases). This CDR3 contains 15 residues. Trimming pared 6 bases from V and 4 bases from J, leaving 18 bases between. Germline loops: CDR1 SNHLY, CDR2 FYNNEI. The CDR3 region is CASRFPGQGFYGYTF. The CDR3 DNA follows: TGTGCCAGCAGGTTTCCCGGGCAGGGGTTCTATGGCTACACCTTC.

The chain has TRBV18 and TRBJ1-6, with D possibly TRBD1 on 5 matching bases. The CDR3 is 13 amino acids. V dropped 6 bases and J dropped 7 bases, with 10 bases sitting between them. Germline V gives CDR1 KGHSH, CDR2 LQKENI. The CDR3 nucleotides read TGTGCCAGCTCCGACAGTCCCAATTCACCCCTCCACTTT. As protein: CASSDSPNSPLHF. The full variable domain, completed using reference TRBV18 and TRBJ1-6, is NAGVMQNPRHLVRRRGQEARLRCSPMKGHSHVYWYRQLPEEGLKFMVYLQKENIIDESGMPKERFSAEFPKEGPSILRIQQVVRGDSAAYFCASSDSPNSPLHFGNGTRLTVT.

The table lists this clonotype with a few counts. The rearrangement uses TRBV3-1 and TRBJ2-5; possible D gene TRBD1, 5 bases. Per the germline V gene, CDR1 is LGHDT and CDR2 is YNNKEL (reference sequence). The CDR3 covers 12 residues. Trimming stripped 4 bases from V and 9 bases from J, with 12 bases between. CDR3: CASSRKEGAQYF. Written as DNA, the CDR3 is TGTGCCAGCAGCCGAAAGGAAGGGGCCCAGTACTTC.

This clonotype was picked up a small number of times. The chain joins TRBV6-2 or TRBV6-3 to TRBJ2-7; D call uncertain. CDR3 size: 14 residues. The V end lost 7 bases, the J end lost 3 bases, and 16 bases lay between the germline ends. Germline V CDR1 and CDR2: MNHEY, SVGEGT. In DNA, the CDR3 is TGTGCCAGCAATATGGGAACTCTTCACTACGAGCAGTACTTC. Its translation is CASNMGTLHYEQYF.

The chain recombines TRBV20-1 with TRBJ2-3; maybe TRBD2 (5 bases). This CDR3 has 15 residues. V was pared by 1 base and J by 6 bases, with 17 bases between. Per the germline V gene, CDR1 is DFQATT and CDR2 is SNEGSKA (reference sequence). The CDR3 region has the DNA TGCAGTGCTAGAGGTGACTACCAGATGGGGGATACGCAGTATTTT. This gives the protein CSARGDYQMGDTQYF.